This TCR beta chain was identified in a study of blood T cell repertoires in COVID-19. Some clones are missing from TCRdb's copy, which holds only in-frame ones; the method was immunoSEQ multiplex PCR. Counted here are 250,000 or so clones, around 81% occurring once; the ten biggest clones make up 5.5% to 8%. The V and J ends lost 6 bases and 4 bases respectively, with 12 bases between them. Germline V gene lookup returns CDR1 WSHSY and CDR2 SAAADI. The CDR3 contains 14 residues. The receptor was derived from a woman aged 55-69 years with active or convalescent COVID-19. The sample was peripheral blood. J is TRBJ1-4 and V is TRBV10-2; possibly TRBD1 for D (6 bases). The CDR3 DNA sequence: TGCGCCAGCAGAATGACAGGAAGTAATGAAAAACTGTTTTTT. This translates into CASRMTGSNEKLFF.